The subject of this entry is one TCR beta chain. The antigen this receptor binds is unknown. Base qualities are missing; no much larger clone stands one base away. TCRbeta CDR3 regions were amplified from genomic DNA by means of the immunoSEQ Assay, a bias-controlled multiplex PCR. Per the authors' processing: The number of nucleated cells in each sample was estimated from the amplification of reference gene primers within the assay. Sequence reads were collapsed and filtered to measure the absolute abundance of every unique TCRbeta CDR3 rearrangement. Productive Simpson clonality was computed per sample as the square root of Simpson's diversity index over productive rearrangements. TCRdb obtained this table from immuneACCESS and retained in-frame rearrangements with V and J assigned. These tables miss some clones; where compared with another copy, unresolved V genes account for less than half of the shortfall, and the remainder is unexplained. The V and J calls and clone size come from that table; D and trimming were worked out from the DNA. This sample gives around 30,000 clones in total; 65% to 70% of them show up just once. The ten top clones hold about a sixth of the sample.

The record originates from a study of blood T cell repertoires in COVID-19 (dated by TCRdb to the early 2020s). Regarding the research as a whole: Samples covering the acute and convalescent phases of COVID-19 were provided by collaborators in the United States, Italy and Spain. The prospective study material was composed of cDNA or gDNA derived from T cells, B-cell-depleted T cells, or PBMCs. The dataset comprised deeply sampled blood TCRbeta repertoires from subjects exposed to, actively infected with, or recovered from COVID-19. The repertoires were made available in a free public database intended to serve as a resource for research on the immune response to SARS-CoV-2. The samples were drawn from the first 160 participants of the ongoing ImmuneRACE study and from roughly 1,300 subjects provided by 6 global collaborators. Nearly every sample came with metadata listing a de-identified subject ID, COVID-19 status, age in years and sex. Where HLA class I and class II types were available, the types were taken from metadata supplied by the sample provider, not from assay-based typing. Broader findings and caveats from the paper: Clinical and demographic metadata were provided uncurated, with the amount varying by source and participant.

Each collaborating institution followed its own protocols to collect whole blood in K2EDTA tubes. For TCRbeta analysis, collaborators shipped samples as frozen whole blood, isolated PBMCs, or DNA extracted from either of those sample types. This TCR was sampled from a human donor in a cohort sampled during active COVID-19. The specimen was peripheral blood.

The nucleotides read TGCGCCAGCAGCTTAAGCGGGAGCGACTACAATGAGCAGTTCTTC. This is translated as CASSLSGSDYNEQFF. This chain joins TRBV5-1 to TRBJ2-1; 8 bases in between match TRBD2. Trimming takes 2 bases off V and 3 bases off J; junction bases not matched to a gene: 4. According to the germline V gene, CDR1 reads SGHRS and CDR2 reads YFSETQ. The CDR3 goes from the cysteine to the phenylalanine over 15 residues. Only the CDR3 DNA stays, 45 bases, in frame from base 1.